These T cell receptor beta chains were read from a single sample in a study of cytomegalovirus exposure and HLA in healthy donors. Assay: immunoSEQ multiplex PCR; the TCRdb copy retains only in-frame clones and omits some. The table records 110,000 or so clones, about 80% of them present only once. Sample: PBMCs. These TCRs come from a woman aged 18-29 years in good health and CMV-seronegative. Each CDR3 is given with its conserved first and last residue. The D gene is left open where the match is weak. Expanded clones are given a class, and other clones once, few, many or no size at all.

TRBV5-1	NA	TRBJ2-5	NA	CASSFRGDYQETQYF	TGCGCCAGCAGCTTCCGCGGGGACTACCAAGAGACCCAGTACTTC
TRBV7-2	few	TRBJ2-2	TRBD2	CASSFGRLAGRGGELFF	TGTGCCAGCAGCTTCGGACGGCTAGCGGGCCGCGGCGGGGAGCTGTTTTTT
TRBV27	NA	TRBJ1-6	NA	CASKGREDSPLHF	TGTGCCAGCAAGGGCAGGGAGGATTCACCCCTCCACTTT
TRBV18	NA	TRBJ1-2	TRBD1	CASSDLRTGESGYTF	TGTGCCAGCTCGGACTTAAGGACAGGGGAGAGCGGCTACACCTTC
TRBV11-2	NA	TRBJ2-2	TRBD2	CASSFSGGTGELFF	TGTGCCAGCAGCTTTAGCGGGGGGACCGGGGAGCTGTTTTTT
TRBV18	once	TRBJ1-2	TRBD1	CASSPPARGTGGYTF	TGTGCCAGCTCACCCCCCGCCAGGGGGACGGGAGGCTACACCTTC
TRBV6-4	NA	TRBJ1-1	NA	CASSAQGTNTEAFF	TGTGCCAGCAGTGCCCAGGGAACTAACACTGAAGCTTTCTTT
TRBV7-2	NA	TRBJ1-4	NA	CASSLARDEYEKLFF	TGTGCCAGCAGCTTAGCGCGGGACGAATACGAAAAACTGTTTTTT
TRBV2	NA	TRBJ2-7	TRBD1	CASTRDSSLEQYF	TGTGCCAGCACCCGGGACAGTTCCCTCGAGCAGTACTTC
TRBV7-9	NA	TRBJ1-2	NA	CASSLDSDSSDSNYGYTF	TGTGCCAGCAGTTTGGACTCGGACTCTTCCGACTCTAACTATGGCTACACCTTC
TRBV6-5	few	TRBJ1-1	NA	CASSWDFTAEAFF	TGTGCCAGCAGTTGGGACTTTACCGCTGAAGCTTTCTTT